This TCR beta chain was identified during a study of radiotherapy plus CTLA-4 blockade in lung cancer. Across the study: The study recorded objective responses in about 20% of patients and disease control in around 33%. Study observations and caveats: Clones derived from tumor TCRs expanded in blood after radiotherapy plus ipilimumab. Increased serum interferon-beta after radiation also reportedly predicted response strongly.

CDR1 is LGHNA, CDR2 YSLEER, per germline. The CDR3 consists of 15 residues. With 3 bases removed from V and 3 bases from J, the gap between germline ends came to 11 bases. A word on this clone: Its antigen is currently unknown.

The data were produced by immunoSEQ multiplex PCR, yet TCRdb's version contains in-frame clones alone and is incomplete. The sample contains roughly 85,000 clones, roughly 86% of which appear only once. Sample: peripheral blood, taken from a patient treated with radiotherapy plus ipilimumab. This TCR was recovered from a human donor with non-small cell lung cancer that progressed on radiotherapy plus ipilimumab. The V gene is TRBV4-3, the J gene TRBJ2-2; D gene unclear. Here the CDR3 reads CASSQGWAYTGELFF. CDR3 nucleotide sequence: TGCGCCAGCAGCCAGGGATGGGCCTACACCGGGGAGCTGTTTTTT.